These 15 T cell receptor beta chains originate from one sample sequenced in a study of blood T cell repertoires in COVID-19. The method was immunoSEQ multiplex PCR; TCRdb's version includes in-frame clones alone and lacks a portion of them. Of around 140,000 clones in the sample, 78% were seen once. What was sequenced was peripheral blood. The receptor source for this set is a woman aged 55-70 years with acute or convalescent COVID-19.

This rearrangement joins TRBV12-5 to TRBJ2-2; D possibly corresponds to TRBD1 (6 bases). Trimming removed 7 bases from V and 5 bases from J, with 20 bases in between. The CDR3 has 16 amino acids. The germline V gene has CDR1 LGHNT and CDR2 FRNRAP. The CDR3 DNA sequence: TGTGCTAGTGCCCTGACAGGCCCGCTAGAGACCGGGGAGCTGTTTTTT. Encoded protein: CASALTGPLETGELFF.

This chain links TRBV6-5 with TRBJ1-4, with D unresolved. Germline CDR1 and CDR2: MNHEY and SVGAGI. V was cut by 7 bases and J by 7 bases, with 10 bases left in between. CDR3 length: 12 amino acids. The CDR3 region is CASIPPIEKLFF. Written as DNA, the CDR3 is TGTGCCAGCATCCCCCCTATTGAAAAACTGTTTTTT.

Only a few counts were recorded for this clone. The V and J genes are TRBV19 and TRBJ2-7; 8 positions agree with TRBD2. Germline assignment: CDR1 LNHDA and CDR2 SQIVND (reference sequence). The CDR3 is 14 residues long. V lost 6 bases to trimming and J lost 6 bases; unmatched junction nucleotides: 10. The CDR3 reads CASSRSGSGGEQYF. The CDR3 bases are TGTGCCAGTAGCAGGAGCGGGAGTGGGGGCGAGCAGTACTTC.

The chain recombines TRBV7-8 with TRBJ1-6, with 8 bases lining up with TRBD1. Germline V gene lookup returns CDR1 SGHVS and CDR2 FQNEAQ. V was pared by 3 bases and J by 6 bases, with 4 bases of the junction left unmatched. This CDR3 is built from 15 residues. In DNA, the CDR3 is TGTGCCAGCAGCTTCCGTACAGGGGGTAATTCACCCCTCCACTTT. Its translation: CASSFRTGGNSPLHF.

J is TRBJ2-1 and V is TRBV6-2 or TRBV6-3; a weak D match, TRBD2 (5 bases). The CDR3 covers 17 residues. Germline V gene data show CDR1 as MNHEY and CDR2 as SVGEGT. Trimming stripped 1 base from V and 0 bases from J, with 13 bases between. The CDR3: CASSYYGSGSSYNEQFF. CDR3 in DNA: TGTGCCAGCAGTTACTACGGAAGCGGTAGCTCCTACAATGAGCAGTTCTTC.

J is TRBJ1-5 and V is TRBV6-2 or TRBV6-3; tentatively, D is TRBD1 (6 bases). CDR1 and CDR2 (germline): MNHEY, SVGEGT. This CDR3 is built from 15 residues. With 0 bases removed from V and 2 bases from J, the gap between germline ends came to 8 bases. For the CDR3, the DNA is TGTGCCAGCAGTTACTCGACAGGAGGCAATCAGCCCCAGCATTTT. This sequence encodes CASSYSTGGNQPQHF.

The chain uses TRBV14 and TRBJ1-6; no clear D. Per the germline V gene, CDR1 is SGHDN and CDR2 is FVKESK. V was pared by 2 bases and J by 0 bases, with 14 bases between. The CDR3 spans 18 residues. The CDR3 DNA sequence: TGTGCCAGCAGCCAACTCGAGGGTCCGGGCTCCTATAATTCACCCCTCCACTTT. It is translated as CASSQLEGPGSYNSPLHF.

This chain links TRBV30 with TRBJ2-7; 12 bases align to TRBD2. CDR3 length: 13 residues. The V segment lost 8 bases and the J segment 3 bases; nucleotides outside the gene matches: 5. Germline V gene lookup returns CDR1 GTSNPN and CDR2 SVGIG (reference sequence). CDR3 DNA: TGTGCCCTAGAGACTAGCGGGAGCTACGAGCAGTACTTC. Encoded protein: CALETSGSYEQYF. The full variable domain, rest sourced from reference TRBV30 and TRBJ2-7, is SQTIHQWPATLVQPVGSPLSLECTVEGTSNPNLYWYRQAAGRGLQLLFYSVGIGQISSEVPQNLSASRPQDRQFILSSKKLLLSDSGFYLCALETSGSYEQYFGPGTRLTVT.

The CDR3 is CASSRPGFTGELFF. DNA of the CDR3: TGCGCCAGCAGTCGGCCAGGTTTCACCGGGGAGCTGTTTTTT. This chain uses TRBV5-1 with TRBJ2-2; D remains ambiguous. The CDR3 extends over 14 amino acids. The germline CDR1 and CDR2 sequences are SGHRS and YFSETQ. The germline V and J ends were trimmed by 5 bases and 4 bases, with 12 bases remaining between them.

This sequence joins TRBV28 and TRBJ1-5; D uncertain. This CDR3 has 14 amino acids. Between the trimmed V and J ends, which lost 4 bases and 4 bases, there was a span of 11 bases. Germline CDR1 and CDR2: MDHEN and SYDVKM. As DNA, the CDR3 is TGTGCCAGCAGTTCCCCAGCGCCAAATCAGCCCCAGCATTTT. Translated, it gives CASSSPAPNQPQHF.

DNA for the CDR3: TGTGCCAGCAGTTATTCCCCGTGGGGGGTCAATGAGCAGTTCTTC. Protein product: CASSYSPWGVNEQFF. The chain uses TRBV6-5 and TRBJ2-1; D might be TRBD2 (6 bases). CDR3 length: 15 residues. The germline V and J ends were trimmed by 3 bases and 6 bases, with 15 bases remaining between them. Germline V gives CDR1 MNHEY, CDR2 SVGAGI.

The rearrangement links TRBV5-1 to TRBJ2-7, with D possibly matching TRBD2 (6 bases). CDR1 and CDR2 (germline): SGHRS, YFSETQ. Between the trimmed V and J ends, which lost 0 bases and 3 bases, there was a span of 10 bases. The CDR3 has 14 amino acids. CDR3 nucleotides: TGCGCCAGCAGCTTGGTCCTTAGCGGCTACGAGCAGTACTTC. This translates into CASSLVLSGYEQYF.

The J gene is TRBJ2-1, the V gene TRBV19; a weak D match, TRBD2 (6 bases). Germline-derived CDR1 and CDR2 are LNHDA and SQIVND (reference sequence). The CDR3 is 15 residues long. Deletions cut 5 bases from V and 8 bases from J, with 19 bases between. Here the CDR3 reads CASSSPGLSVHEQFF. CDR3 coding DNA: TGTGCCAGTAGTTCTCCGGGACTCTCGGTCCATGAGCAGTTCTTC.

The chain combines TRBV5-5 with TRBJ1-2; tentative D call: TRBD1 (5 bases). This CDR3 comprises 15 residues. Trimming took off 2 bases at V and 1 base at J, with 12 bases between the two ends. Germline loops: CDR1 SGHKS, CDR2 YYEKEE (reference sequence). The chain's CDR3 is CASSFTIDSNYGYTF. DNA of the CDR3: TGTGCCAGCAGCTTCACCATCGACAGTAACTATGGCTACACCTTC.

The CDR3 DNA follows: TGCGCCAGCAGCTTGGCCGGAGAAATGAACACTGAAGCTTTCTTT. Amino acids: CASSLAGEMNTEAFF. The chain is built from TRBV5-1 and TRBJ1-1; D call uncertain. The V gene lost 0 bases and the J gene lost 0 bases, with 9 bases spanning the gap. The CDR3 is 15 residues long. Germline CDR1 reads SGHRS; CDR2 reads YFSETQ. The whole variable domain, filled in from reference TRBV5-1 and TRBJ1-1, reads KAGVTQTPRYLIKTRGQQVTLSCSPISGHRSVSWYQQTPGQGLQFLFEYFSETQRNKGNFPGRFSGRQFSNSRSEMNVSTLELGDSALYLCASSLAGEMNTEAFFGQGTRLTVV.